Following are 19 T cell receptor beta chains from one sample sequenced in a study of T cell responses to AZD1222 COVID-19 vaccine. Sequencing used immunoSEQ multiplex PCR; TCRdb keeps in-frame clones, though not all of them. The sample holds approximately 89,000 clones, roughly 88% seen once. Sequencing was performed on peripheral blood, taken on day 0 of AZD1222 vaccination. The source of these receptors is an adult in good health.

V and J are TRBV23-1 and TRBJ1-4, with D possibly being TRBD1 (6 bases). TRBV23-1 is an open reading frame whose function is uncertain. V gave up 2 bases and J gave up 4 bases, with 17 bases separating them. This CDR3 comprises 17 residues. Written as DNA, the CDR3 is TGCGCCAGCAGTCAAGGGGGCCGAGACAAGGATAATGAAAAACTGTTTTTT. Translated: CASSQGGRDKDNEKLFF.

The CDR3 spells CASSSSGIGNTEAFF. CDR3 sequence (DNA): TGTGCCAGCAGCTCCTCCGGGATTGGAAACACTGAAGCTTTCTTT. The chain links TRBV5-6 to TRBJ1-1; no clear D gene. Germline V gene lookup returns CDR1 SGHDT and CDR2 YYEEEE. This CDR3 has 15 residues. The V end was cut by 3 bases, the J end by 2 bases, with 14 bases between.

J is TRBJ2-7 and V is TRBV7-8; the match to TRBD1 covers 8 bases. Germline V gives CDR1 SGHVS, CDR2 FQNEAQ. This CDR3 has 16 amino acids. V trimming: 2 bases; J trimming: 4 bases; junction bases outside the gene matches: 10. CDR3 region: CASSLSMGQAGYEQYF. CDR3 nucleotides: TGTGCCAGCAGCTTATCGATGGGACAGGCCGGGTACGAGCAGTACTTC.

This rearrangement joins TRBV12-3 or TRBV12-4 to TRBJ1-4; D is perhaps TRBD1 (6 bases). This CDR3 is built from 13 residues. Trimming shortened V by 7 bases and J by 8 bases, and 14 bases separated the two germline ends. CDR3 loop: CASTPGQWEKLFF. In DNA form, the CDR3 reads TGTGCCAGCACCCCGGGACAATGGGAAAAACTGTTTTTT.

In DNA, the CDR3 is TGCGCCAGCAGCTTGGATACATGGGCCTACGAGCAGTACTTC. Amino acids: CASSLDTWAYEQYF. The chain uses TRBV5-1 and TRBJ2-7; D not certain. V lost 0 bases, J lost 2 bases, and 9 bases lay in between. The V gene's germline CDR1 is SGHRS and CDR2 YFSETQ. There are 14 residues in the CDR3.

V usage is TRBV11-2 and J usage is TRBJ2-2, with D perhaps matching TRBD1 or TRBD2 (5 bases each). V was cut by 8 bases and J by 7 bases, with 17 bases left in between. Germline CDR1 SGHAT, CDR2 FQNNGV. The CDR3 is made up of 14 amino acids. DNA for the CDR3: TGTGCCAGCGATCCGGGGCAGGGTGGCGGGGAGCTGTTTTTT. It translates to CASDPGQGGGELFF.

The chain couples TRBV29-1 to TRBJ1-2; perhaps TRBD1 as D (5 bases). Germline V lookup: CDR1 SQVTM, CDR2 ANQGSEA. The CDR3 is 13 residues long. Trimming shortened V by 5 bases and J by 2 bases, and 12 bases separated the two germline ends. CDR3 amino acids: CSVPSGGNYGYTF. The CDR3 DNA is TGCAGCGTTCCGTCGGGGGGGAACTATGGCTACACCTTC.

The CDR3 region is CASSLQWRGEQYF. The CDR3 region has the DNA TGTGCCAGCAGCTTGCAGTGGCGGGGCGAGCAGTACTTC. The V call is TRBV5-8, the J call TRBJ2-7; D is possibly TRBD2 (6 bases). With 1 base removed from V and 6 bases from J, the gap between germline ends came to 11 bases. This CDR3 spans 13 amino acids. CDR1 is SGHTS, CDR2 YDEGEE, per germline.

The chain couples TRBV30 to TRBJ2-1, with 10 bases lining up with TRBD1. V shed 5 bases, J shed 8 bases, and the junction held 12 bases outside the gene matches. In germline, CDR1 is GTSNPN, CDR2 SVGIG (reference sequence). This CDR3 has 15 amino acids. Written as DNA, the CDR3 is TGTGCCTGGGGTTTAGGGACAGGGGCGGTCGATGAGCAGTTCTTC. Translation: CAWGLGTGAVDEQFF.

The chain uses TRBV19 and TRBJ2-1, with 9 bases fitting TRBD2. Germline-derived CDR1 and CDR2 are LNHDA and SQIVND (reference sequence). V lost 3 bases to trimming and J lost 6 bases; unmatched junction nucleotides: 9. The CDR3 loop spans 16 amino acids. This CDR3 is CASSIPFAGGFNEQFF. The CDR3 region has the DNA TGTGCCAGTAGTATCCCATTCGCGGGGGGGTTCAATGAGCAGTTCTTC.

The chain recombines TRBV3-1 (or the pseudogene TRBV3-2) with TRBJ1-4; D call uncertain. The germline CDR1 and CDR2 sequences are LGHDT and YNNKEL (reference sequence). V lost 4 bases and J 1 base, leaving 4 bases between the germline ends. The CDR3 loop spans 13 amino acids. The CDR3 reads CASSRGTNEKLFF. CDR3 in DNA: TGTGCCAGCAGCCGGGGAACTAATGAAAAACTGTTTTTT.

The chain employs TRBV5-1 and TRBJ2-2, with TRBD2 as a possible D gene (6 bases). Trimming shortened V by 7 bases and J by 1 base, and 8 bases separated the two germline ends. This CDR3 spans 13 amino acids. Germline lookup yields CDR1 SGHRS and CDR2 YFSETQ. CDR3 residues: CASGGMNTGELFF. Written as DNA, the CDR3 is TGCGCCAGCGGGGGGATGAACACCGGGGAGCTGTTTTTT.

This rearrangement joins TRBV10-2 to TRBJ2-7, with 8 positions matching TRBD1. The CDR3 runs 15 residues. Unmatched junction bases numbered 11, after V lost 3 bases and J lost 7 bases. From germline, CDR1 is WSHSY and CDR2 SAAADI. CDR3 sequence reads: CASSETPGTGREQYF. In nucleotides, the CDR3 is TGCGCCAGCAGTGAAACCCCCGGGACAGGTAGAGAGCAGTACTTC.

The V gene is TRBV28, the J gene TRBJ1-5, with D maybe TRBD1 (5 bases). The germline V and J ends were trimmed by 2 bases and 11 bases, with 13 bases remaining between them. Germline values: CDR1 MDHEN, CDR2 SYDVKM. This CDR3 spans 13 amino acids. For the CDR3, the DNA is TGTGCCAGCAGTTTAGGTGGTAGGGGAACCCAGCATTTT. This translates into CASSLGGRGTQHF.

V is TRBV5-4 and J is TRBJ2-7; TRBD1 aligns across 10 bases. CDR1 SGHNT and CDR2 YYREEE come from the germline V gene (reference sequence). The ends lost 2 bases at V and 7 bases at J; junction bases unmatched: 9. This CDR3 has 15 residues. The CDR3 loop reads CASSLPGTGVSEQYF. DNA of the CDR3: TGTGCCAGCAGCTTACCCGGGACAGGGGTAAGTGAGCAGTACTTC.

This sequence joins TRBV4-1 and TRBJ1-5; TRBD1 might be the D (6 bases). The CDR3 covers 15 residues. Between the trimmed V and J ends, which lost 4 bases and 3 bases, there was a span of 13 bases. The germline V gene encodes CDR1 MGHRA and CDR2 YSYEKL. The CDR3 spells CASSRRTDLNQPQHF. The CDR3 DNA follows: TGCGCCAGCAGCCGGCGGACAGACCTCAATCAGCCCCAGCATTTT.

This chain connects TRBV5-1 to TRBJ1-6, with 7 positions matching TRBD1. CDR1 SGHRS and CDR2 YFSETQ come from the germline V gene. The CDR3 has 15 residues. Trimming removed 5 bases from V and 8 bases from J; junction bases left unmatched: 10. The CDR3 sequence is CASSITGQADSPLHF. CDR3 bases: TGCGCCAGCAGTATAACTGGACAGGCGGATTCACCCCTCCACTTT.

This chain connects TRBV5-8 to TRBJ2-1; 7 nucleotides align to TRBD1. The CDR3 contains 14 residues. Germline values: CDR1 SGHTS, CDR2 YDEGEE. V trimming: 0 bases; J trimming: 3 bases; junction bases outside the gene matches: 0. The CDR3 bases are TGTGCCAGCAGCTTGGGACAGGGCTACAATGAGCAGTTCTTC. As protein: CASSLGQGYNEQFF.

The CDR3 is CASSPFLGISTDTQYF. In nucleotides, the CDR3 is TGTGCCAGCAGCCCTTTTTTAGGGATTAGCACAGATACGCAGTATTTT. The chain has TRBV6-2 or TRBV6-3 and TRBJ2-3, with D unclear. The CDR3 is made up of 16 amino acids. V shed 6 bases and J shed 0 bases, with 16 bases lying between them. From germline, CDR1 is MNHEY and CDR2 SVGEGT.